One T cell receptor beta chain is described in this entry. Its antigen is unknown. Treatment indicated: 15 to 20 received Ad26.COV2.S at low or high dose, single or two shots; several received placebo; per-sample allocation not given. Following the first vaccine or placebo injection, samples were taken on day 63. Ad26 vector vaccine expressed Wuhan-strain SARS-CoV-2 spike. Repertoires were generated with immunoSEQ multiplex PCR, while TCRdb's copy carries only in-frame clones and drops some. The table includes fewer than 400,000 clones, roughly 86% detected once. The CDR3 consists of 15 residues. V was pared by 4 bases and J by 8 bases, with 20 bases between. Per germline, CDR1 SEHNR and CDR2 FQNEAQ (reference sequence). This specimen belongs to a study of Ad26.COV2.S vaccination and SARS-CoV-2 variants. Study background: Once, or twice with 56 days between doses, Ad26.COV2.S was given intramuscularly.

Study-wide findings and caveats: Non-spike TCR breadth showed similarity between vaccine and placebo recipients. Placebo recipients showed lower spike-specific TCR breadth than vaccinees.

The receptor's source is a person between 18 and 65 years old who received the Ad26.COV2.S COVID-19 vaccine or a placebo. Sequences were derived from peripheral blood, sampled in a trial of Ad26.COV2.S vaccine versus placebo. This rearrangement joins TRBV7-9 to TRBJ1-2, with no clear D. The CDR3 DNA sequence: TGTGCCAGCAGCTCAGGCTTAGGGCCCGCAGAAGGCTACACCTTC. Translated, it gives CASSSGLGPAEGYTF.